The entry below describes one T cell receptor beta chain. Its matching antigen is unknown. With a J-beta primer mix and a sample-barcoded 5' primer, a second PCR ran about 7 to 12 cycles. Through a template-switch adaptor with 12 random nucleotides, each cDNA molecule received a tag. TCRdb called the 5' RACE reads again in MiXCR, with one record for every CDR3 protein. The sample yields fewer than 2,000,000 distinct CDR3 sequences, about 32% seen once. The sample is drawn from a study of blood T cells in healthy people across ages. Overall study context: There was about one barcoded beta molecule captured by template switching per two T cells. General study findings and limits: Long-lived donors carried more naive CD4+ cells and greater diversity than aged donors.

Germline-derived CDR1 and CDR2 are SGHRS and YFSETQ. CDR3 size: 15 residues. The ends lost 0 bases at V and 7 bases at J; junction bases unmatched: 3. The specimen was blood. The receptor comes from a woman aged 30 to 39 in good health. This chain connects TRBV5-1 to TRBJ2-1, with TRBD1 identical over 11 bases. This CDR3 is CASSLAGTGGNEQFF. The CDR3 coding sequence is TGCGCCAGCAGCTTGGCCGGGACAGGGGGAAATGAGCAGTTCTTC. Full variable domain (missing parts from reference TRBV5-1 and TRBJ2-1): KAGVTQTPRYLIKTRGQQVTLSCSPISGHRSVSWYQQTPGQGLQFLFEYFSETQRNKGNFPGRFSGRQFSNSRSEMNVSTLELGDSALYLCASSLAGTGGNEQFFGPGTRLTVL.